Following are 30 T cell receptor beta chains from one sample sequenced in a study of blood T cells in healthy people across ages. Combining a sample-barcoded 5' primer with a J-beta primer mix, a second PCR ran for roughly 7 to 12 cycles. One entry per CDR3 protein results from TCRdb running MiXCR on the 5' RACE reads. The data show approximately 820,000 distinct CDR3 sequences, around 43% seen once. Sequencing used blood. The source of these receptors is a man aged 55 to 69 in good health.

This clonotype was found a few times. The J gene is TRBJ2-7, the V gene TRBV5-5, with 8 bases that match TRBD1. The germline V gene has CDR1 SGHKS and CDR2 YYEKEE (reference sequence). The CDR3 has 16 residues. The V and J ends lost 4 bases and 0 bases, in that order; junction bases with no gene match: 9. The CDR3, as DNA: TGTGCCAGCAGCCCGCTTCGGGACAGGAGCTCCTACGAGCAGTACTTC. Protein: CASSPLRDRSSYEQYF.

V usage is TRBV5-1 and J usage is TRBJ2-5, with TRBD2 matching 9 bases. The CDR3 runs to 17 residues. With V trimmed by 4 bases and J by 2 bases, 12 bases remained unmatched. CDR1 is SGHRS, CDR2 YFSETQ, per germline. CDR3 bases: TGCGCCAGCAGCCCCCGGGGGCTAGCGGGGAGTCAAGAGACCCAGTACTTC. As protein: CASSPRGLAGSQETQYF.

The chain recombines TRBV7-9 with TRBJ2-3, with D perhaps TRBD2 (6 bases). The CDR3 has 16 residues. The germline CDR1 and CDR2 sequences are SEHNR and FQNEAQ (reference sequence). V was shortened by 1 base and J by 4 bases, with 15 bases between the two germline ends. This CDR3 reads CASSLGLANVADTQYF. As DNA, the CDR3 is TGTGCCAGCAGCTTAGGGCTAGCGAATGTTGCAGATACGCAGTATTTT.

The rearrangement uses TRBV5-1 and TRBJ2-5; D may match TRBD1 or TRBD2 (5 bases each). V gave up 2 bases and J gave up 1 base, with 12 bases separating them. This CDR3 region has 15 residues. Germline CDR1 SGHRS, CDR2 YFSETQ. CDR3 in DNA: TGCGCCAGCAGCTTCGCAGGGACCTCCCAAGAGACCCAGTACTTC. Its translation is CASSFAGTSQETQYF. Filled out from reference TRBV5-1 and TRBJ2-5, the complete variable domain reads KAGVTQTPRYLIKTRGQQVTLSCSPISGHRSVSWYQQTPGQGLQFLFEYFSETQRNKGNFPGRFSGRQFSNSRSEMNVSTLELGDSALYLCASSFAGTSQETQYFGPGTRLLVL.

This clonotype has just a few counts. CDR3 nucleotides: TGTGCCACCAGCAGAGCTCTCTCATCAACCTACAATGAGCAGTTCTTC. This translates into CATSRALSSTYNEQFF. This chain uses TRBV15 with TRBJ2-1; D call uncertain. The length of the CDR3 is 16 residues. Trimming pared 1 base from V and 2 bases from J, leaving 12 bases between. From germline, CDR1 is LNHNV and CDR2 YYDKDF (reference sequence).

This chain uses TRBV11-3 with TRBJ2-1; D possibly corresponds to TRBD2 (6 bases). The CDR3 runs to 16 residues. Trimming shortened V by 5 bases and J by 6 bases, and 20 bases separated the two germline ends. Per the germline V gene, CDR1 is SGHNT and CDR2 is YENEEA. The CDR3 coding sequence is TGTGCCAGCAGCCCCCGAGGGCGGGGCGCGGGCAATGAGCAGTTCTTC. Translated: CASSPRGRGAGNEQFF.

This clonotype was counted between two and nine times. The V and J genes are TRBV10-3 and TRBJ1-2; D gene ambiguous. Trimming took off 10 bases at V and 0 bases at J, with 9 bases between the two ends. Germline CDR1 is ENHRY and CDR2 is SYGVKD. This CDR3 region has 12 residues. The CDR3, as DNA: TGTGCCACCCTCGGGACTAACTATGGCTACACCTTC. It yields the protein CATLGTNYGYTF.

V gene TRBV19 combines with J gene TRBJ1-2; TRBD1 matches at 7 bases. The CDR3 is 16 amino acids. Germline V gene lookup returns CDR1 LNHDA and CDR2 SQIVND (reference sequence). V gave up 7 bases and J gave up 4 bases; unmatched junction bases: 15. For the CDR3, the DNA is TGTGCCAGTATGGTTTCTGCAGGGACAGCACTCTATGGCTACACCTTC. Translation gives CASMVSAGTALYGYTF.

A remark on this clonotype: Its ends do not fully match the called genes, so a read error is possible. The chain has TRBV7-9 and TRBJ2-1; a weak D match, TRBD2 (5 bases). Germline V CDR1 and CDR2: SEHNR, FQNEAQ (reference sequence). This CDR3 has 15 amino acids. CDR3 coding DNA: TGTACCAGCAGCTTATTCCGGGAAGAATACAATGAGCAGTTCTTC. Its translation: CTSSLFREEYNEQFF.

This chain links TRBV20-1 with TRBJ2-1; TRBD1 might be the D (5 bases). The CDR3 length is 15 residues. Trimming took 0 bases from V and 1 from J, leaving 10 bases between them. Per the germline V gene, CDR1 is DFQATT and CDR2 is SNEGSKA (reference sequence). This CDR3 reads CSARDRVGSYNEQFF. In DNA, the CDR3 is TGCAGTGCTAGAGACAGGGTAGGGTCCTACAATGAGCAGTTCTTC.

A few counts support this clonotype. The chain is built from TRBV20-1 and TRBJ2-4, with D perhaps matching TRBD1 or TRBD2 (6 bases each). There are 16 residues in the CDR3. Between the trimmed V and J ends, which lost 2 bases and 6 bases, there was a span of 20 bases. The germline gives CDR1 DFQATT, CDR2 SNEGSKA (reference sequence). The DNA of the CDR3 is TGCAGTGCTAGACCGGGCGGAGGGGGGTTTGGAAACATTCAGTACTTC. Its protein is CSARPGGGGFGNIQYF.

The chain combines TRBV7-2 with TRBJ2-1, with D possibly being TRBD2 (7 bases). Germline CDR1 reads SGHTA; CDR2 reads FQGNSA. The CDR3 length is 14 residues. Between the trimmed V and J ends, which lost 6 bases and 8 bases, there was a span of 17 bases. CDR3 bases: TGTGCCAGCAGGAGGGGGGGGGACCCCCATGAGCAGTTCTTC. Amino acid sequence: CASRRGGDPHEQFF.

This chain uses TRBV7-6 with TRBJ1-2, with TRBD1 matching 7 bases. The CDR3 loop spans 13 amino acids. V shed 5 bases and J 6 bases; nucleotides not matched to a gene: 6. Germline CDR1 and CDR2: SGHVS and FNYEAQ. As DNA, the CDR3 is TGTGCCAGCAGCGCCCAGGGGGACCATGGCTACACCTTC. Encoded protein: CASSAQGDHGYTF.

This clonotype has just a few counts. CDR3 DNA sequence: TGTGCCAGCAGTTGGCCACCACACGGGGAGACCCAGTACTTC. It encodes CASSWPPHGETQYF. The V call is TRBV6-2 or TRBV6-3, the J call TRBJ2-5; D gene ambiguous. The CDR3 consists of 14 residues. The V gene's germline CDR1 is MNHEY and CDR2 SVGEGT. Trimming left V 4 bases short and J 5 bases short, with 14 bases between.

This chain connects TRBV20-1 to TRBJ1-4, with 12 bases matching TRBD1. Looked up from germline, CDR1 is DFQATT and CDR2 is SNEGSKA (reference sequence). V shed 3 bases and J 8 bases; nucleotides not matched to a gene: 4. This CDR3 spans 14 amino acids. CDR3 coding DNA: TGCAGTGCTAGTGACGGGACAGGGGGCGAAAAACTGTTTTTT. It codes for CSASDGTGGEKLFF.

This clonotype was recorded a few times. This chain connects TRBV28 to TRBJ2-5; TRBD2 might be the D (5 bases). CDR1 is MDHEN, CDR2 SYDVKM, per germline. V was pared by 2 bases and J by 3 bases, with 22 bases between. The CDR3 runs 18 residues. Here the CDR3 reads CASSLDYGSGSGEETQYF. CDR3 sequence (DNA): TGTGCCAGCAGTTTAGATTATGGTTCTGGGTCCGGGGAAGAGACCCAGTACTTC. Supplemented by reference TRBV28 and TRBJ2-5, the full variable domain reads DVKVTQSSRYLVKRTGEKVFLECVQDMDHENMFWYRQDPGLGLRLIYFSYDVKMKEKGDIPEGYSVSREKKERFSLILESASTNQTSMYLCASSLDYGSGSGEETQYFGPGTRLLVL.

The chain joins TRBV14 to TRBJ2-2, with D perhaps TRBD1 (6 bases). Germline V gene sequence: CDR1 SGHDN, CDR2 FVKESK. V was pared by 3 bases and J by 6 bases, with 20 bases between. The CDR3 sequence is 17 residues long. In DNA form, the CDR3 reads TGTGCCAGCAGCCACCAGGACAGACGAACGAGCCCCGGGGAGCTGTTTTTT. Translating gives CASSHQDRRTSPGELFF.

The rearrangement links TRBV20-1 to TRBJ1-1, with TRBD1 identical over 9 bases. The CDR3 totals 13 residues. In germline, CDR1 is DFQATT, CDR2 SNEGSKA (reference sequence). The V gene end was trimmed by 6 bases and the J gene end by 6 bases; junction bases not matched to a gene: 8. The CDR3 region has the DNA TGCAGTGCAGAGCGGACAGGGGTGTCTGAAGCTTTCTTT. Protein product: CSAERTGVSEAFF.

This chain connects TRBV5-1 to TRBJ2-7, with D perhaps matching TRBD1 or TRBD2 (5 bases each). The V gene's germline CDR1 is SGHRS and CDR2 YFSETQ. The CDR3 consists of 15 residues. Trimming shortened V by 4 bases and J by 6 bases, and 20 bases separated the two germline ends. The CDR3 DNA reads as TGCGCCAGCAGCACAACCGGGACGGAAATGGGCGAGCAGTACTTC. Translated: CASSTTGTEMGEQYF.

This clonotype was counted a few times. The chain is built from TRBV4-1 and TRBJ1-3, with D hard to call. The CDR3 length is 16 residues. CDR1 and CDR2 from the germline V gene are MGHRA and YSYEKL. V was pared by 0 bases and J by 0 bases, with 9 bases between. The CDR3 loop reads CASSQDPVASGNTIYF. The CDR3 region has the DNA TGCGCCAGCAGCCAAGACCCAGTAGCCTCTGGAAACACCATATATTTT.

Here the CDR3 reads CASRSESRAFF. CDR3 bases: TGTGCCAGCAGATCGGAGTCCAGGGCTTTCTTT. The chain couples TRBV5-5 to TRBJ1-1; D unresolved. The V gene lost 5 bases and the J gene lost 11 bases, with 13 bases spanning the gap. Looked up from germline, CDR1 is SGHKS and CDR2 is YYEKEE (reference sequence). The CDR3 is 11 amino acids.

The chain employs TRBV3-1 and TRBJ2-4; possible D gene TRBD1, 7 bases. The J call is in doubt because the DNA end fits TRBJ2-5 better. Germline-derived CDR1 and CDR2 are LGHDT and YNNKEL (reference sequence). The CDR3 covers 13 residues. CDR3 sequence reads: CASSQGQGGTQYF. Here the CDR3 DNA reads TGTGCCAGCAGCCAAGGACAGGGAGGGACCCAGTACTTC.

The rearrangement uses TRBV14 and TRBJ1-1; D remains unclear. The germline V and J ends were trimmed by 1 base and 7 bases, with 4 bases remaining between them. This CDR3 comprises 11 residues. Germline V lookup: CDR1 SGHDN, CDR2 FVKESK. In DNA, the CDR3 is TGTGCCAGCAGCCAAGTCAGTGAAGCTTTCTTT. Its protein product is CASSQVSEAFF.

The chain combines TRBV4-3 with TRBJ1-6, with D possibly TRBD1 on 6 matching bases. V lost 4 bases, J lost 4 bases, and 14 bases lay in between. This CDR3 region has 16 residues. Germline CDR1 reads LGHNA; CDR2 reads YSLEER. The CDR3 spells CASSRKSGDYNSPLHF. The CDR3 region has the DNA TGCGCCAGCAGCCGCAAGTCAGGGGATTATAATTCACCCCTCCACTTT.

The chain joins TRBV30 to TRBJ2-7; D might be TRBD2 (6 bases). CDR3 size: 12 residues. Germline CDR1 is GTSNPN and CDR2 is SVGIG (reference sequence). V dropped 2 bases and J dropped 9 bases, with 14 bases sitting between them. As DNA, the CDR3 is TGTGCCTGGAGTCTAGGGGAGGACGGGCAGTACTTC. As protein: CAWSLGEDGQYF.

The CDR3 here is CASSFARRPDTYEQYF. CDR3 nucleotide sequence: TGTGCCAGCAGTTTTGCCCGAAGACCTGATACCTACGAGCAGTACTTC. The V call is TRBV27, the J call TRBJ2-7; no clear D gene. The CDR3 is 16 amino acids. Deletions cut 3 bases from V and 2 bases from J, with 17 bases between. The V gene's germline CDR1 is MNHEY and CDR2 SMNVEV (reference sequence).

This clonotype has a single count. The DNA of the CDR3 is TGTGCCAGCAGCCCCAGGGGACAGGGGTTCTACAATGAGCAGTTCTTC. Residues: CASSPRGQGFYNEQFF. The chain carries TRBV9 and TRBJ2-1, with 10 nucleotides matching TRBD1. This CDR3 contains 16 residues. The germline V gene has CDR1 SGDLS and CDR2 YYNGEE. V dropped 4 bases and J dropped 3; count of bases not matched to a gene: 7. The variable domain in full, with the rest retrieved from reference TRBV9 and TRBJ2-1, is DSGVTQTPKHLITATGQRVTLRCSPRSGDLSVYWYQQSLDQGLQFLIQYYNGEERAKGNILERFSAQQFPDLHSELNLSSLELGDSALYFCASSPRGQGFYNEQFFGPGTRLTVL.

J is TRBJ2-7 and V is TRBV28; 8 positions match TRBD1. The DNA matches TRBJ2-5 better at its end, which makes the J call doubtful. Germline CDR1 and CDR2: MDHEN and SYDVKM. The CDR3 has 13 amino acids. In DNA, the CDR3 is TGTGCCAGCAGGGACAGGGTAGTTGTGACCCAGTACTTC. As protein: CASRDRVVVTQYF.

V gene TRBV2 combines with J gene TRBJ2-5; perhaps TRBD2 as D (5 bases). V was pared by 2 bases and J by 5 bases, with 15 bases between. This CDR3 is 15 amino acids long. Germline CDR1 reads SNHLY; CDR2 reads FYNNEI. CDR3: CASSEMPTGKETQYF. CDR3 in DNA: TGTGCCAGCAGTGAAATGCCAACGGGGAAGGAGACCCAGTACTTC. Full variable domain (remainder filled in from reference TRBV2 and TRBJ2-5): EPEVTQTPSHQVTQMGQEVILRCVPISNHLYFYWYRQILGQKVEFLVSFYNNEISEKSEIFDDQFSVERPDGSNFTLKIRSTKLEDSAMYFCASSEMPTGKETQYFGPGTRLLVL.

This chain's CDR3 is CSARGSGGIDGYGEQYF. In nucleotides, the CDR3 is TGCAGTGCTAGGGGTAGCGGGGGGATCGACGGTTACGGTGAGCAGTACTTC. The chain recombines TRBV20-1 with TRBJ2-5; TRBD2 matches at 10 bases. Unmatched junction bases numbered 21, after V lost 3 bases and J lost 11 bases. CDR1 DFQATT and CDR2 SNEGSKA come from the germline V gene (reference sequence). The CDR3 is made up of 17 amino acids.